These T cell receptor beta chains were read from a single sample in a study of T cell changes during pregnancy in multiple sclerosis. The protocol was immunoSEQ multiplex PCR, while the TCRdb copy is restricted to in-frame clones and leaves out a portion. The sample has tens of thousands of clones, roughly nine tenths seen once. Sequencing was performed on peripheral blood, taken in the first trimester of pregnancy. The origin of the receptors is a female donor in good health, enrolled as a control in a pregnancy study. Each CDR3 is given with its conserved first and last residue. The order of the fields is D gene, clone size, CDR3 length, V gene, J gene, CDR3 protein, CDR3 DNA. The D gene is left open where the match is weak. Not all rows give a size; the values are once, few, many and, for expanded clones, a class.

d_call: TRBD2
clone_size: NA
cdr3_length: 18
v_call: TRBV7-8
j_call: TRBJ2-1
cdr3_aa: CASSLLLAGEGREGEQFF
cdr3_nt: TGTGCCAGCAGCTTATTGCTAGCGGGAGAGGGTAGGGAGGGTGAGCAGTTCTTC

d_call: NA
clone_size: NA
cdr3_length: 16
v_call: TRBV1
j_call: TRBJ2-1
cdr3_aa: CTSSHRLAGKGDEQFF
cdr3_nt: TGCACCAGCAGCCACCGACTAGCGGGCAAAGGGGATGAGCAGTTCTTC

d_call: NA
clone_size: medium-sized
cdr3_length: 13
v_call: TRBV2
j_call: TRBJ2-3
cdr3_aa: CASSGVNTDTQYF
cdr3_nt: TGTGCCTCTTCGGGGGTCAACACAGATACGCAGTATTTT

d_call: NA
clone_size: NA
cdr3_length: 14
v_call: TRBV5-1
j_call: TRBJ2-5
cdr3_aa: CASSLAGPWETQYF
cdr3_nt: TGCGCCAGCAGCTTGGCAGGGCCGTGGGAGACCCAGTACTTC

d_call: TRBD2
clone_size: NA
cdr3_length: 16
v_call: TRBV7-9
j_call: TRBJ2-1
cdr3_aa: CASSPQAGGPGNEQFF
cdr3_nt: TGTGCCAGCAGCCCGCAAGCGGGAGGGCCTGGGAATGAGCAGTTCTTC

d_call: TRBD1
clone_size: NA
cdr3_length: 11
v_call: TRBV10-3
j_call: TRBJ2-7
cdr3_aa: CATQTGAEQYF
cdr3_nt: TGTGCCACTCAGACAGGGGCAGAGCAGTACTTC

d_call: NA
clone_size: NA
cdr3_length: 18
v_call: TRBV18
j_call: TRBJ1-5
cdr3_aa: CASSPLGGVGGSNQPQHF
cdr3_nt: TGTGCCAGCTCACCCCTTGGAGGGGTAGGAGGTAGCAATCAGCCCCAGCATTTT

d_call: NA
clone_size: NA
cdr3_length: 13
v_call: TRBV4-1
j_call: TRBJ2-5
cdr3_aa: CASSQDQWETQYF
cdr3_nt: TGCGCCAGCAGCCAAGATCAGTGGGAGACCCAGTACTTC

d_call: NA
clone_size: once
cdr3_length: 10
v_call: TRBV20-1
j_call: TRBJ2-1
cdr3_aa: CSAQRDEQFF
cdr3_nt: TGCAGTGCTCAGCGAGATGAGCAGTTCTTC

d_call: NA
clone_size: NA
cdr3_length: 11
v_call: TRBV28
j_call: TRBJ1-5
cdr3_aa: CASSHLEPQHF
cdr3_nt: TGTGCCAGCAGCCACTTGGAGCCCCAGCATTTT

d_call: NA
clone_size: NA
cdr3_length: 15
v_call: TRBV4-3
j_call: TRBJ2-2
cdr3_aa: CASSLSHTDTGELFF
cdr3_nt: TGCGCCAGCAGCCTAAGTCATACGGACACCGGGGAGCTGTTTTTT

d_call: NA
clone_size: few
cdr3_length: 12
v_call: TRBV12-5
j_call: TRBJ2-7
cdr3_aa: CASGLVWEAQYF
cdr3_nt: TGTGCTAGTGGTTTGGTATGGGAGGCCCAGTACTTC

d_call: TRBD2
clone_size: NA
cdr3_length: 17
v_call: TRBV18
j_call: TRBJ2-7
cdr3_aa: CASSQFLSGSDTYEQYF
cdr3_nt: TGTGCCAGCTCACAGTTCCTAAGCGGGAGTGATACCTACGAGCAGTACTTC

d_call: NA
clone_size: NA
cdr3_length: 16
v_call: TRBV4-2
j_call: TRBJ2-7
cdr3_aa: CASSQEQGGSAYEQYF
cdr3_nt: TGTGCCAGCAGCCAAGAGCAAGGCGGCAGTGCATACGAGCAGTACTTC

d_call: TRBD1
clone_size: NA
cdr3_length: 15
v_call: TRBV30
j_call: TRBJ1-3
cdr3_aa: CAWGRGTGSGNTIYF
cdr3_nt: TGTGCCTGGGGAAGGGGGACAGGGTCTGGAAACACCATATATTTT

d_call: TRBD2
clone_size: NA
cdr3_length: 17
v_call: TRBV9
j_call: TRBJ2-2
cdr3_aa: CASSVVSGGSNTGELFF
cdr3_nt: TGTGCCAGCAGCGTAGTAAGCGGGGGCTCGAACACCGGGGAGCTGTTTTTT

d_call: TRBD1
clone_size: NA
cdr3_length: 14
v_call: TRBV18
j_call: TRBJ2-5
cdr3_aa: CASSPGQDQETQYF
cdr3_nt: TGTGCCAGCTCACCCGGACAGGATCAAGAGACCCAGTACTTC

d_call: NA
clone_size: once
cdr3_length: 15
v_call: TRBV5-1
j_call: TRBJ1-1
cdr3_aa: CASSQSGAADTEAFF
cdr3_nt: TGCGCCAGCAGCCAGAGTGGGGCGGCGGACACTGAAGCTTTCTTT

d_call: TRBD1
clone_size: NA
cdr3_length: 14
v_call: TRBV30
j_call: TRBJ1-6
cdr3_aa: CAWRGTGGNSPLHF
cdr3_nt: TGTGCCTGGAGGGGGACAGGAGGTAATTCACCCCTCCACTTT

d_call: NA
clone_size: NA
cdr3_length: 14
v_call: TRBV18
j_call: TRBJ1-1
cdr3_aa: CASSPMGGSTEAFF
cdr3_nt: TGTGCCAGCTCACCCATGGGGGGTAGTACTGAAGCTTTCTTT

d_call: NA
clone_size: NA
cdr3_length: 14
v_call: TRBV6-4
j_call: TRBJ2-7
cdr3_aa: CASRDREVAYEQYF
cdr3_nt: TGTGCCAGCAGAGACAGGGAGGTTGCCTACGAGCAGTACTTC

d_call: NA
clone_size: NA
cdr3_length: 16
v_call: TRBV9
j_call: TRBJ2-3
cdr3_aa: CASSVTGTFSTDTQYF
cdr3_nt: TGTGCCAGCAGCGTTACCGGGACTTTTAGCACAGATACGCAGTATTTT

d_call: TRBD1
clone_size: NA
cdr3_length: 15
v_call: TRBV2
j_call: TRBJ1-2
cdr3_aa: CASSRLQGANYGYTF
cdr3_nt: TGTGCCAGCAGTAGATTACAGGGGGCTAACTATGGCTACACCTTC